This TCR beta chain originates from a study of glioma-infiltrating T cells. Findings of the study overall: Tissue and blood shared very few CDR3 sequences. Gliomas, especially low-grade, showed above-expected tissue-blood divergence; non-neoplastic patients showed below.

This clonotype was counted ten times or more. The antigen remains undetermined. Using RNA template, CDR3s of TCR alpha and beta were amplified with iRepertoire arm-PCR. One-step reverse transcription and amplification started from roughly 100-400 ng of tissue mRNA or PBMC total RNA. TCRdb fed the multiplex PCR reads into MiXCR, producing one record per CDR3 protein. The data contain roughly 42,000 distinct CDR3 sequences, 20% to 25% of them singletons. This sequence was found in a human donor with low-grade glioma or glioblastoma, undergoing nonglioma brain surgery, or in good health (not recorded which). The sample taken for sequencing was glioma tissue, nonneoplastic brain tissue, or PBMCs (not recorded which).

The CDR3 protein is CASSQRAGNTEAFF. Here the CDR3 DNA reads TGTGCCAGCAGTCAGAGGGCCGGGAACACTGAAGCTTTCTTT. The chain couples TRBV2 to TRBJ1-1; D remains unclear. This CDR3 region has 14 residues. Germline V gene sequence: CDR1 SNHLY, CDR2 FYNNEI. V dropped 5 bases and J dropped 1 base, with 11 bases sitting between them. The complete variable domain, with remaining parts taken from reference TRBV2 and TRBJ1-1, reads EPEVTQTPSHQVTQMGQEVILRCVPISNHLYFYWYRQILGQKVEFLVSFYNNEISEKSEIFDDQFSVERPDGSNFTLKIRSTKLEDSAMYFCASSQRAGNTEAFFGQGTRLTVV.